The rows below give T cell receptor beta chains drawn from one sample of a study of cytomegalovirus exposure and HLA in healthy donors. Produced via immunoSEQ multiplex PCR; TCRdb's table is partial and in-frame only. The sample yields more than 45,000 clones, roughly 80% seen once. Specimen: PBMCs. These receptors all come from a woman between 40 and 50 years old in good health and CMV-seropositive. The conserved cysteine and the conserved F or W are not part of the CDR3 here. Each record gives: CDR3 length, V gene, J gene, CDR3 protein.

cdr3_length: 11
v_call: TRBV29-1
j_call: TRBJ1-1
cdr3_aa: SGMGQPNTEAF

cdr3_length: 12
v_call: TRBV9
j_call: TRBJ2-1
cdr3_aa: ASSVAPSSPQQF

cdr3_length: 14
v_call: TRBV7-6
j_call: TRBJ2-3
cdr3_aa: ASSPFAGPSTDTQY

cdr3_length: 13
v_call: TRBV25-1
j_call: .
cdr3_aa: ASSEAGRDSYEQY

cdr3_length: 16
v_call: TRBV7-9
j_call: TRBJ2-1
cdr3_aa: ASIPGQGRSSDDNEQF

cdr3_length: 12
v_call: TRBV28
j_call: TRBJ2-7
cdr3_aa: ASSRTGTSYEQY

cdr3_length: 12
v_call: TRBV30
j_call: TRBJ2-1
cdr3_aa: AWTPGAGYNEQF

cdr3_length: 15
v_call: TRBV11-2
j_call: TRBJ2-2
cdr3_aa: ASSFRGDRGSTGELF

cdr3_length: 13
v_call: TRBV4-3
j_call: TRBJ1-4
cdr3_aa: ASSQERATNEKLF

cdr3_length: 13
v_call: TRBV7-6
j_call: TRBJ2-1
cdr3_aa: ASSSVGASKNEQF

cdr3_length: 13
v_call: TRBV4-1
j_call: TRBJ1-5
cdr3_aa: ASSQDSRGNQPQH

cdr3_length: 12
v_call: TRBV5-1
j_call: TRBJ2-2
cdr3_aa: ASSLGQNTGELF

cdr3_length: 9
v_call: TRBV10-2
j_call: TRBJ1-2
cdr3_aa: ASTANYGYT

cdr3_length: 11
v_call: TRBV4-3
j_call: TRBJ1-1
cdr3_aa: ASSHVQGAPAF

cdr3_length: 15
v_call: TRBV7-7
j_call: TRBJ2-6
cdr3_aa: ASSLAPGGTGANVLT

cdr3_length: 14
v_call: TRBV14
j_call: TRBJ1-1
cdr3_aa: ASSPGGSIGSTEAF

cdr3_length: 13
v_call: TRBV6-6
j_call: TRBJ1-1
cdr3_aa: ASSAGHLEVTEAF

cdr3_length: 11
v_call: TRBV27
j_call: TRBJ2-7
cdr3_aa: ASSFRSSYEQY

cdr3_length: 13
v_call: TRBV19
j_call: TRBJ1-5
cdr3_aa: ASRTTGGGGQPQH

cdr3_length: 11
v_call: TRBV7-8
j_call: TRBJ2-1
cdr3_aa: ASSAGQYNEQF

cdr3_length: 13
v_call: TRBV4-1
j_call: TRBJ1-5
cdr3_aa: ASSQLQGGGQPQH

cdr3_length: 12
v_call: TRBV7-3
j_call: TRBJ2-2
cdr3_aa: ASGRGGYTGELF

cdr3_length: 12
v_call: TRBV7-2
j_call: TRBJ1-5
cdr3_aa: ASSSDRGNQPQH

cdr3_length: 11
v_call: TRBV13
j_call: TRBJ2-7
cdr3_aa: ASSPTGVREQY

cdr3_length: 11
v_call: TRBV5-6
j_call: TRBJ2-5
cdr3_aa: ASSLGAAETQY

cdr3_length: 11
v_call: TRBV10-1
j_call: TRBJ2-7
cdr3_aa: ASSFAGGYEQY

cdr3_length: 11
v_call: TRBV29-1
j_call: TRBJ2-7
cdr3_aa: SFEGQGGNEQY

cdr3_length: 13
v_call: TRBV7-8
j_call: TRBJ2-7
cdr3_aa: ASSPLGRGDYEQY

cdr3_length: 14
v_call: TRBV7-8
j_call: TRBJ1-4
cdr3_aa: ASSRRVGQGVEKLF

cdr3_length: 14
v_call: TRBV4-1
j_call: TRBJ2-3
cdr3_aa: ASSQAGTEGIYTQY

cdr3_length: 11
v_call: TRBV5-4
j_call: TRBJ2-2
cdr3_aa: ASSHNRERELF

cdr3_length: 12
v_call: TRBV21-1
j_call: TRBJ2-7
cdr3_aa: AIPSGTGFHEQY

cdr3_length: 15
v_call: TRBV4-3
j_call: TRBJ1-3
cdr3_aa: ASSLSPQGAAGNTIY

cdr3_length: 13
v_call: TRBV21-1
j_call: TRBJ1-1
cdr3_aa: ASSSDRALDTEAF

cdr3_length: 16
v_call: TRBV2
j_call: TRBJ2-3
cdr3_aa: ASSGRTSGGSVRSTQY

cdr3_length: 13
v_call: TRBV7-9
j_call: TRBJ2-1
cdr3_aa: ASSLSETGYNEQF

cdr3_length: 11
v_call: TRBV6-1
j_call: TRBJ1-1
cdr3_aa: ASRTQGSTEAF

cdr3_length: 17
v_call: TRBV30
j_call: TRBJ2-3
cdr3_aa: AWSLVPGLAGGGADTQY

cdr3_length: 15
v_call: TRBV7-7
j_call: TRBJ2-3
cdr3_aa: ASSLGGGASSTDTQY

cdr3_length: 11
v_call: TRBV6-1
j_call: TRBJ1-6
cdr3_aa: ATGGGLISPLH